The 24 T cell receptor beta chains below all came from one sample that was sequenced in a study of beta chain features in type 1 diabetes. Expressed TCRB transcripts were sequenced because the isolated RNA had all been reverse transcribed beforehand. Assay: immunoSEQ multiplex PCR; the TCRdb copy retains only in-frame clones and omits some. The data hold approximately 37,000 clones, with over 45% observed a single time. The sample taken for sequencing was central memory CD4+ T cells from blood. The origin of the receptors is a woman younger than 35 in good health.

This chain's CDR3 is CASSSRQGAMYEQFF. The CDR3 nucleotides are TGTGCCAGCAGCTCCCGACAGGGGGCTATGTATGAGCAGTTCTTC. The V gene is TRBV5-4, the J gene TRBJ2-1, with 10 nucleotides matching TRBD1. V trimming: 3 bases; J trimming: 8 bases; junction bases outside the gene matches: 8. Germline CDR1 is SGHNT and CDR2 is YYREEE (reference sequence). The CDR3 consists of 15 residues.

The chain joins TRBV4-1 to TRBJ2-3; TRBD2 aligns across 9 bases. This CDR3 has 15 amino acids. Germline CDR1 and CDR2: MGHRA and YSYEKL. V lost 1 base and J lost 8; bases outside the gene matches: 7. As DNA, the CDR3 is TGCGCCAGCAGCCAAGTATGGGTTAGCGGGAGTACGCAGTATTTT. Translated, it gives CASSQVWVSGSTQYF.

The chain carries TRBV4-1 and TRBJ1-2; no clear D. Germline CDR1 is MGHRA and CDR2 is YSYEKL. The CDR3 has 16 residues. V was trimmed by 0 bases and J by 4 bases, leaving 15 bases between them. As DNA, the CDR3 is TGCGCCAGCAGCCAAGATCACTCTTCGGGTACCTATGGCTACACCTTC. Residues: CASSQDHSSGTYGYTF.

V usage is TRBV11-3 and J usage is TRBJ2-1; TRBD2 might be the D (6 bases). The CDR3 has 13 residues. Germline loops: CDR1 SGHNT, CDR2 YENEEA. The V and J ends lost 4 bases and 9 bases respectively, with 13 bases between them. The CDR3 loop is CASSSKMGGEQFF. DNA of the CDR3: TGTGCCAGCAGCTCGAAAATGGGGGGTGAGCAGTTCTTC.

This chain links TRBV6-1 with TRBJ2-2; 7 bases map to TRBD1. After removal of 6 bases from V and 1 base from J, the junction contained 5 bases not matched to a gene. This CDR3 region has 15 residues. Germline CDR1 MNHNS, CDR2 SASEGT. CDR3 bases: TGTGCCAGCAGGAAGGACAGGCAGAACACCGGGGAGCTGTTTTTT. Translated: CASRKDRQNTGELFF.

V usage is TRBV30 and J usage is TRBJ1-5; TRBD1 aligns across 8 bases. This CDR3 is built from 12 residues. The germline gives CDR1 GTSNPN, CDR2 SVGIG (reference sequence). With V trimmed by 5 bases and J by 4 bases, 1 base remained unmatched. The DNA for the CDR3 is TGTGCCTGGGGACAGGGAAATCAGCCCCAGCATTTT. Protein sequence: CAWGQGNQPQHF.

There are a few counts of this clone. This chain uses TRBV6-1 with TRBJ2-3; D unresolved. Germline V gene sequence: CDR1 MNHNS, CDR2 SASEGT. The CDR3 sequence is 13 residues long. The germline V and J ends were trimmed by 7 bases and 0 bases, with 8 bases remaining between them. In nucleotides, the CDR3 is TGTGCCAGCACGCTAGGTAGCACAGATACGCAGTATTTT. It specifies CASTLGSTDTQYF.

The sample holds one count of this clone. The CDR3 DNA sequence: TGTGCCAGCAGCTCCCGAGACAGGGGAGATTACGAGCAGTACTTC. Its translation: CASSSRDRGDYEQYF. The rearrangement uses TRBV11-3 and TRBJ2-7; 8 bases line up with TRBD1. Per germline, CDR1 SGHNT and CDR2 YENEEA. There are 15 residues in the CDR3. J gave up 4 bases and V 4 bases, and 9 bases lay outside the gene matches.

This chain connects TRBV18 to TRBJ1-2, with 7 nucleotides matching TRBD1. Trimming removed 5 bases from V and 4 bases from J; junction bases left unmatched: 10. Germline CDR1 reads KGHSH; CDR2 reads LQKENI. The CDR3 totals 15 residues. The CDR3 nucleotides are TGTGCCAGCTCAACCAACCAGGGGGTTGGCTATGGCTACACCTTC. As protein: CASSTNQGVGYGYTF.

The rearrangement links TRBV19 to TRBJ2-5; D is unclear. The end of the DNA aligns better with TRBJ2-7, so the J call may be wrong. Germline CDR1 LNHDA, CDR2 SQIVND (reference sequence). The CDR3 is 15 residues long. CDR3 sequence: CASSTDIKSSYEQYF. The CDR3 DNA is TGTGCCAGTAGTACAGACATCAAGAGCTCCTACGAGCAGTACTTC.

Only a few counts were recorded for this clone. This chain uses TRBV5-6 with TRBJ2-3; 9 bases agree with TRBD1. Germline CDR1 SGHDT, CDR2 YYEEEE. The CDR3 is made up of 16 amino acids. The junction had 2 bases not matched to a gene; V was cut back by 0 bases and J by 0 bases. CDR3 bases: TGTGCCAGCAGCTTGGGGGGGACAGGGAGCACAGATACGCAGTATTTT. Translation gives CASSLGGTGSTDTQYF.

This clone was observed a handful of times. V is TRBV18 and J is TRBJ1-2; possibly TRBD1 for D (5 bases). CDR3 size: 12 residues. Trimming pared 6 bases from V and 8 bases from J, leaving 13 bases between. Looked up from germline, CDR1 is KGHSH and CDR2 is LQKENI. As DNA, the CDR3 is TGTGCCAGCTCCTCCCAGGGAAGCGGCTACACCTTC. Its protein product is CASSSQGSGYTF.

DNA for the CDR3: TGTGCCACCAGCGAGAAGGGGGACAGGGGGCGCGCCAATGGCTACACCTTC. This gives the protein CATSEKGDRGRANGYTF. V is TRBV15 and J is TRBJ1-2; 12 bases match TRBD1. Unmatched junction bases numbered 13, after V lost 5 bases and J lost 6 bases. Germline lookup yields CDR1 LNHNV and CDR2 YYDKDF (reference sequence). The CDR3 spans 17 residues.

The chain joins TRBV10-3 to TRBJ2-7, with TRBD2 matching 10 bases. The germline V gene has CDR1 ENHRY and CDR2 SYGVKD. This CDR3 comprises 16 residues. V trimming: 3 bases; J trimming: 2 bases; junction bases outside the gene matches: 7. For the CDR3, the DNA is TGTGCCATCAGTGACTCTACTAGCGGGGTAACCTACGAGCAGTACTTC. Translating gives CAISDSTSGVTYEQYF.

V usage is TRBV5-1 and J usage is TRBJ1-1; perhaps TRBD1 as D (5 bases). Germline V lookup: CDR1 SGHRS, CDR2 YFSETQ. The CDR3 has 16 amino acids. The ends were cut back, 0 bases at V and 0 bases at J, with 12 bases in the middle. The CDR3 DNA reads TGCGCCAGCAGCTTGGGTGTAGGGGCCATGAACACTGAAGCTTTCTTT. Amino acids: CASSLGVGAMNTEAFF.

This rearrangement joins TRBV10-3 to TRBJ1-5; D uncertain. Trimming cost V 5 bases and J 5 bases, with 10 bases left between them. Germline V lookup: CDR1 ENHRY, CDR2 SYGVKD. The CDR3 extends over 13 amino acids. CDR3 nucleotides: TGTGCCATCAGTCCGTCACGGGATCAGCCCCAGCATTTT. Amino acids: CAISPSRDQPQHF.

The chain recombines TRBV5-8 with TRBJ2-5; 11 positions agree with TRBD1. Germline lookup yields CDR1 SGHTS and CDR2 YDEGEE. V lost 4 bases and J lost 1; bases outside the gene matches: 3. This CDR3 is built from 15 residues. CDR3 DNA sequence: TGTGCCAGCAGCCCGGGGACAGGGGGCCAAGAGACCCAGTACTTC. It translates to CASSPGTGGQETQYF.

This clone was observed a handful of times. The V gene is TRBV30, the J gene TRBJ1-1, with unresolved D. With 0 bases removed from V and 9 bases from J, the gap between germline ends came to 11 bases. Germline V gene sequence: CDR1 GTSNPN, CDR2 SVGIG (reference sequence). The CDR3 is 12 amino acids. This CDR3 is CAWSVLETKAFF. The DNA of the CDR3 is TGTGCCTGGAGTGTACTGGAGACCAAAGCTTTCTTT.

This clone was counted a few times. The V call is TRBV27, the J call TRBJ2-2; the D is unclear. V was trimmed by 3 bases and J by 8 bases, leaving 4 bases between them. The CDR3 extends over 11 amino acids. Looked up from germline, CDR1 is MNHEY and CDR2 is SMNVEV (reference sequence). The CDR3 here is CASSLRGELFF. CDR3 in DNA: TGTGCCAGCAGTTTGCGAGGGGAGCTGTTTTTT.

The chain combines TRBV5-1 with TRBJ1-1; 7 positions match TRBD1. Germline CDR1 reads SGHRS; CDR2 reads YFSETQ. The CDR3 is 14 residues long. Unmatched junction bases numbered 6, after V lost 0 bases and J lost 7 bases. The DNA for the CDR3 is TGCGCCAGCAGCTTGGGGGCGGGACAGATTGAAGCTTTCTTT. Translating it yields CASSLGAGQIEAFF. Combining the CDR3 with reference TRBV5-1 and TRBJ1-1 gives the whole variable domain KAGVTQTPRYLIKTRGQQVTLSCSPISGHRSVSWYQQTPGQGLQFLFEYFSETQRNKGNFPGRFSGRQFSNSRSEMNVSTLELGDSALYLCASSLGAGQIEAFFGQGTRLTVV.

The chain couples TRBV6-4 to TRBJ2-3; 10 bases map to TRBD2. The CDR3 contains 14 residues. With 10 bases clipped from V and 8 bases from J, the junction kept 12 bases outside the gene matches. CDR1 MRHNA and CDR2 SNTAGT come from the germline V gene. The CDR3 region is CATPLAGAPSTQYF. The CDR3 DNA reads as TGTGCCACCCCCCTAGCGGGAGCCCCTTCTACGCAGTATTTT.

This clone has just one count. J is TRBJ2-6 and V is TRBV30, with 8 bases matching TRBD1. This CDR3 spans 16 amino acids. The V and J ends lost 3 bases and 1 base, in that order; junction bases with no gene match: 5. Germline V gives CDR1 GTSNPN, CDR2 SVGIG (reference sequence). CDR3 nucleotides: TGTGCCTGGAGAGGGACAGGTTTATCTGGGGCCAACGTCCTGACTTTC. Encoded protein: CAWRGTGLSGANVLTF.

The chain carries TRBV27 and TRBJ2-7; D perhaps matches TRBD2 (5 bases). Trimming removed 1 base at V and 2 bases at J, with 15 bases between. Germline values: CDR1 MNHEY, CDR2 SMNVEV (reference sequence). CDR3 length: 16 residues. CDR3 sequence: CASSLFRGKGTYEQYF. The CDR3 DNA reads as TGTGCCAGCAGTTTATTTAGAGGGAAGGGCACCTACGAGCAGTACTTC.

The chain employs TRBV1 and TRBJ2-7; the D call in the table, TRBD2, was not verified against the DNA. TRBV1 is termed a pseudogene. CDR3 length: 11 amino acids. As DNA, the CDR3 is TGCACCAGCAGCCCTAGCGGGAGGTGGTACTTC. Its protein is CTSSPSGRWYF.